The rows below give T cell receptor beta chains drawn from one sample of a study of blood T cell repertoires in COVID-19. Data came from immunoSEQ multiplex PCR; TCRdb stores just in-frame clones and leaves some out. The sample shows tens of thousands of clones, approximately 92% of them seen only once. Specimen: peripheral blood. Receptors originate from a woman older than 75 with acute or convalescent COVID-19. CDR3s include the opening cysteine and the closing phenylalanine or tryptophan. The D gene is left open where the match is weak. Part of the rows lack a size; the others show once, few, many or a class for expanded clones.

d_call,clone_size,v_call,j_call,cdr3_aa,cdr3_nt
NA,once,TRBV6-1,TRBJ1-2,CASSEAGSGNYGYTF,TGTGCCAGCAGTGAAGCGGGCTCCGGCAACTATGGCTACACCTTC
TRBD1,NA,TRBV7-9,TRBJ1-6,CASSLPLGQVPSPLHF,TGTGCCAGCAGCTTACCCCTCGGACAGGTTCCGTCACCCCTCCACTTT
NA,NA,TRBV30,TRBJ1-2,CAWSVRGSQANYGYTF,TGTGCCTGGAGTGTACGGGGGTCCCAAGCTAACTATGGCTACACCTTC
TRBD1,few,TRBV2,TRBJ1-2,CASSGTGNYGYTF,TGTGCCAGCAGTGGGACAGGGAACTATGGCTACACCTTC
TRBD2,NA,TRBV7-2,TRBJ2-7,CASSLAGTSGGLEQYF,TGTGCCAGCAGCTTAGCGGGGACTAGCGGGGGGTTAGAGCAGTACTTC
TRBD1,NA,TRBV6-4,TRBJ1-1,CASTQAAQGGLVNTEAFF,TGTGCCAGCACCCAAGCGGCGCAGGGGGGACTGGTGAACACTGAAGCTTTCTTT
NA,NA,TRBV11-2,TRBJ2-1,CASSETVWGEQFF,TGTGCCAGCAGCGAGACAGTTTGGGGTGAGCAGTTCTTC
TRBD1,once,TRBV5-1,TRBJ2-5,CASSLAGTGEETQYF,TGCGCCAGCAGCTTGGCCGGGACAGGGGAAGAGACCCAGTACTTC
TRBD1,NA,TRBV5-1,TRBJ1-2,CASSLGDRDYGYTF,TGCGCCAGCAGCTTGGGGGACAGGGACTATGGCTACACCTTC
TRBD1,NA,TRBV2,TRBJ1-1,CATRGGLTEAFF,TGTGCCACCAGGGGGGGTCTCACTGAAGCTTTCTTT
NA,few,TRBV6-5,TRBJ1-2,CASSSTVDYGYTF,TGTGCCAGCAGCTCGACAGTCGACTATGGCTACACCTTC
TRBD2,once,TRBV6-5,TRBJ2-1,CASYSGGIPYEQFF,TGTGCCAGTTATAGCGGGGGGATCCCCTATGAGCAGTTCTTC
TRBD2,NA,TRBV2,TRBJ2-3,CASSEDGGADTQYF,TGTGCCAGCAGTGAAGATGGGGGGGCAGATACGCAGTATTTT
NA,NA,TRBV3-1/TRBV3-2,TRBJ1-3,CASSQQGGNTIYF,TGTGCCAGCAGCCAACAGGGAGGAAACACCATATATTTT
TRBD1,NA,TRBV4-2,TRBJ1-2,CASSQGPPGGFYGYTF,TGTGCCAGCAGCCAAGGGCCCCCAGGGGGCTTCTATGGCTACACCTTC
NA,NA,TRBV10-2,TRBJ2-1,CASSRAGGPYNEQFF,TGCGCCAGCAGTAGGGCAGGGGGGCCCTACAATGAGCAGTTCTTC
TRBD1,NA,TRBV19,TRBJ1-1,CASSRGQGWNTEAFF,TGTGCCAGTAGTAGGGGACAGGGATGGAACACTGAAGCTTTCTTT
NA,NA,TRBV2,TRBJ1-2,CASSEEAGHGYTF,TGTGCCAGCAGTGAAGAAGCAGGGCACGGCTACACCTTC
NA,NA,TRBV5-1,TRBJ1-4,CASSPGNINEKLFF,TGCGCCAGCAGTCCGGGGAATATTAATGAAAAACTGTTTTTT
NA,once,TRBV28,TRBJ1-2,CASMGEEFYGYTF,TGTGCCAGCATGGGTGAGGAGTTCTATGGCTACACCTTC
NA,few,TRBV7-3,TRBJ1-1,CASSLGIGTEAFF,TGTGCCAGCAGCTTGGGCATCGGCACTGAAGCTTTCTTT
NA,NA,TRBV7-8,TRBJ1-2,CASSWEGIYGYTF,TGTGCCAGCAGCTGGGAGGGGATCTATGGCTACACCTTC
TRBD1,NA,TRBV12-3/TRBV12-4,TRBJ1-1,CASSLTGVTEAFF,TGTGCCAGCAGTTTAACAGGGGTCACTGAAGCTTTCTTT
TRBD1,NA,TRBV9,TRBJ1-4,CASSSRTGRSNEKLFF,TGTGCCAGCAGCTCGCGGACAGGGCGATCTAATGAAAAACTGTTTTTT
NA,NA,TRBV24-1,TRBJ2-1,CATSSGAVPRNEQFF,TGTGCCACCAGTTCCGGAGCGGTTCCCAGAAATGAGCAGTTCTTC
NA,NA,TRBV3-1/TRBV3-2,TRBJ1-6,CASSRNRVRFRNSPLHF,TGTGCCAGCAGCCGAAACAGGGTAAGATTCAGAAATTCACCCCTCCACTTT